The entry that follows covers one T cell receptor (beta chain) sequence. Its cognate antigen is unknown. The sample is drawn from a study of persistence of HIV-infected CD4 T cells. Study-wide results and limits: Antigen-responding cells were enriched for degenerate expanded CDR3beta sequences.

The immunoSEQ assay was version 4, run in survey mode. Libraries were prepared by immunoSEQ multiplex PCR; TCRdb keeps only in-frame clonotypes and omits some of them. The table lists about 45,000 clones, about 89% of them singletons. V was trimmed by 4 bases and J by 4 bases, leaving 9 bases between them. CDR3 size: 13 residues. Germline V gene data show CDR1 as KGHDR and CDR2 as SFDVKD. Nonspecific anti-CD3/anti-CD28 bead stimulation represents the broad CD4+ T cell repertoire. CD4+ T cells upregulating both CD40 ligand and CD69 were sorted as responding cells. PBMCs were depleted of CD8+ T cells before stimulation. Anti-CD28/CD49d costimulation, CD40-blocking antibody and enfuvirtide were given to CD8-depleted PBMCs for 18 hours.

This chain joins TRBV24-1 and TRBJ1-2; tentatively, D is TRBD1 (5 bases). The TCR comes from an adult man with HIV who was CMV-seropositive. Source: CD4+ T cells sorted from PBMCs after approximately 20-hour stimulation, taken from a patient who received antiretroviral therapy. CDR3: CATSDQQGYGYTF. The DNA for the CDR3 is TGTGCCACCAGTGACCAGCAGGGCTATGGCTACACCTTC.